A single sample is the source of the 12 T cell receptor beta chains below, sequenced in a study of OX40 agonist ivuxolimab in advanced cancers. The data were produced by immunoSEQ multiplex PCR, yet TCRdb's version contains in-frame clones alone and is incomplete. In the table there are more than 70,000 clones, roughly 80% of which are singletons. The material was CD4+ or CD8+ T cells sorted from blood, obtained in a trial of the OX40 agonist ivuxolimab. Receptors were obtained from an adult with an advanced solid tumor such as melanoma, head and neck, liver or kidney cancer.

CDR3 bases: TGTGCCAGCAGTGAAGTTTTAGCGTCCTACGAGCAGTACTTC. It codes for CASSEVLASYEQYF. V gene TRBV6-1 combines with J gene TRBJ2-7; possibly TRBD2 for D (5 bases). CDR1 is MNHNS, CDR2 SASEGT, per germline. The CDR3 loop spans 14 amino acids. Trimming stripped 1 base from V and 1 base from J, with 8 bases between.

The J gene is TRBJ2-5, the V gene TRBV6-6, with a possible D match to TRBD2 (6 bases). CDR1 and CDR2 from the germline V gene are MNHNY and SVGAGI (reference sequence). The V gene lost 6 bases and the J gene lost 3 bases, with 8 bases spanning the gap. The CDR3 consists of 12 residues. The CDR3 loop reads CASRWGEETQYF. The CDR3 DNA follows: TGTGCCAGCAGGTGGGGGGAAGAGACCCAGTACTTC.

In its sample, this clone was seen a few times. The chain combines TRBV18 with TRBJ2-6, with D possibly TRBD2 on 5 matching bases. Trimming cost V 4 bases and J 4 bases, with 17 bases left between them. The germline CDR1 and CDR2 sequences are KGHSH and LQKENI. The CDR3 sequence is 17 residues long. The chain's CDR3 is CASSLSGGVAGANVLTF. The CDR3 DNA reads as TGTGCCAGCTCACTAAGCGGTGGGGTAGCGGGGGCCAACGTCCTGACTTTC.

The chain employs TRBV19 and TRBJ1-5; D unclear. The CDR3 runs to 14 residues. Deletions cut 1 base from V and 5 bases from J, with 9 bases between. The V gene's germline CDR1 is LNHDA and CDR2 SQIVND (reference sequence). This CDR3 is CASSIAGWDQPQHF. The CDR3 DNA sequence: TGTGCCAGTAGTATAGCGGGGTGGGATCAGCCCCAGCATTTT. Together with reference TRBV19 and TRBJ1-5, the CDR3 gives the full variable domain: DGGITQSPKYLFRKEGQNVTLSCEQNLNHDAMYWYRQDPGQGLRLIYYSQIVNDFQKGDIAEGYSVSREKKESFPLTVTSAQKNPTAFYLCASSIAGWDQPQHFGDGTRLSIL.

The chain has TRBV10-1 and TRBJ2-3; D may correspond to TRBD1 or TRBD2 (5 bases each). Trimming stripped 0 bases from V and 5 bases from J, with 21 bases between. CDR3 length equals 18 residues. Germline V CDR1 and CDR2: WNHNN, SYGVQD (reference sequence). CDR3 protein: CASSESSSGSGTQDTQYF. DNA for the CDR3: TGCGCCAGCAGTGAGTCCTCCTCGGGTTCAGGGACCCAAGATACGCAGTATTTT.

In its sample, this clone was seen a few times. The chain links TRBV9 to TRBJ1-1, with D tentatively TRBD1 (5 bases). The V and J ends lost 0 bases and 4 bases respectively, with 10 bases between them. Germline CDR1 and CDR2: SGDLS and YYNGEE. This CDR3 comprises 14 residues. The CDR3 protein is CASSVAGVATEAFF. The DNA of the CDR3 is TGTGCCAGCAGCGTAGCGGGGGTGGCCACTGAAGCTTTCTTT.

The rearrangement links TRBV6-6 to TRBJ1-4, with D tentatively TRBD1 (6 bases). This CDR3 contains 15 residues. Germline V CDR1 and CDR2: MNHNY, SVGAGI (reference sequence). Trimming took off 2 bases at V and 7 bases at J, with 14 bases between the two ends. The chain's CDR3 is CASSYPQGRGEKLFF. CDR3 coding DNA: TGTGCCAGCAGTTACCCCCAGGGGCGCGGTGAAAAACTGTTTTTT.

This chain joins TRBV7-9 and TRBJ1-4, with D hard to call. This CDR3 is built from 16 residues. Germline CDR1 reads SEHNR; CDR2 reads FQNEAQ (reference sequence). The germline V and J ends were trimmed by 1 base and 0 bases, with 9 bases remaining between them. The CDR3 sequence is CASSLVSGSTNEKLFF. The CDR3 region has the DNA TGTGCCAGCAGCTTAGTGTCAGGCTCAACTAATGAAAAACTGTTTTTT. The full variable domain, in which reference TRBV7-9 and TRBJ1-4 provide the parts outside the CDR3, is DTGVSQNPRHKITKRGQNVTFRCDPISEHNRLYWYRQTLGQGPEFLTYFQNEAQLEKSRLLSDRFSAERPKGSFSTLEIQRTEQGDSAMYLCASSLVSGSTNEKLFFGSGTQLSVL.

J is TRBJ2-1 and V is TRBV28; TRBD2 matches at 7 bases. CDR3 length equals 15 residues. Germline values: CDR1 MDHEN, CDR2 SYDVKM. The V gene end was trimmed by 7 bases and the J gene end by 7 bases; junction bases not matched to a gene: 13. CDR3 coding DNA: TGTGCCAGCATAATCGCCGGCGTCGGGGGGAATGAGCAGTTCTTC. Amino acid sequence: CASIIAGVGGNEQFF.

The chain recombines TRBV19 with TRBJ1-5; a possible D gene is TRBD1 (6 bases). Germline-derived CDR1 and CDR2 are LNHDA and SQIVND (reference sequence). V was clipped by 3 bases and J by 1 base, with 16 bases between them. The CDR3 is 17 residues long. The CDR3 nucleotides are TGTGCCAGTAGTATTAAGGGCAGGGGCTGGAGCAATCAGCCCCAGCATTTT. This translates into CASSIKGRGWSNQPQHF.

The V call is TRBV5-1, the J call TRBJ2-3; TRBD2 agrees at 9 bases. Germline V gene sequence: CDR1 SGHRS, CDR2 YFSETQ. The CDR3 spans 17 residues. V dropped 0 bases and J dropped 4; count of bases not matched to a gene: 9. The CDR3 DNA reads TGCGCCAGCAGCTTGGTTGTCCTAGCGGGAAGCGCAGATACGCAGTATTTT. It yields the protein CASSLVVLAGSADTQYF.

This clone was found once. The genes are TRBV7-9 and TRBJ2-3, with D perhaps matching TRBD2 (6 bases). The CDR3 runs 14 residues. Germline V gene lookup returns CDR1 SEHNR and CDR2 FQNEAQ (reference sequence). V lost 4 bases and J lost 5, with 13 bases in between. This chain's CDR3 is CASSSWTNRDTQYF. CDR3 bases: TGTGCCAGCAGCTCATGGACTAACAGAGATACGCAGTATTTT.